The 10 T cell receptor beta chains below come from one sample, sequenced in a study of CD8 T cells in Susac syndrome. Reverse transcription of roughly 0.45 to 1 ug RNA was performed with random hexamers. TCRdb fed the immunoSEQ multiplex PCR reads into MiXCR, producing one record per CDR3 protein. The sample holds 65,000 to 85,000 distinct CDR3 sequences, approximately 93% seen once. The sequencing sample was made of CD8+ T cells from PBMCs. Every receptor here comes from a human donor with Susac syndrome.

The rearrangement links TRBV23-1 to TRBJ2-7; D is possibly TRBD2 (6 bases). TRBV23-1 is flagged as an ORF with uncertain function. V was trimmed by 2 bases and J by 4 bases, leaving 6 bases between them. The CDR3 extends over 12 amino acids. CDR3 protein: CASSQGGYEQYF. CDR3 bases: TGCGCCAGCAGTCAAGGAGGGTACGAGCAGTACTTC.

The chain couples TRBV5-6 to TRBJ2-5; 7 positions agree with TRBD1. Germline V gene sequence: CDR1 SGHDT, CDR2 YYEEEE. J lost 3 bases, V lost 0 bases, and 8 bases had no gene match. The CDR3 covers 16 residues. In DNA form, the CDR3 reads TGTGCCAGCAGCTTGGACAGGGGACCTGGGGAAGAGACCCAGTACTTC. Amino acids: CASSLDRGPGEETQYF.

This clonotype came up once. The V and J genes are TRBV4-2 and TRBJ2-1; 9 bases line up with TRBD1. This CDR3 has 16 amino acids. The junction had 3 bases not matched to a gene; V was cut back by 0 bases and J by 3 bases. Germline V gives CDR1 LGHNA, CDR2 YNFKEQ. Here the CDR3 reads CASSQEQGAGYNEQFF. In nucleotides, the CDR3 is TGTGCCAGCAGCCAAGAACAGGGGGCAGGCTACAATGAGCAGTTCTTC.

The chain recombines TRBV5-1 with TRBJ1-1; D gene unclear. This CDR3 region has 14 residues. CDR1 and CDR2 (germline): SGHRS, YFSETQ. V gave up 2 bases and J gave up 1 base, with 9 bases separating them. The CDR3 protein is CASSFSGENTEAFF. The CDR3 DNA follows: TGCGCCAGCAGCTTCTCGGGCGAGAACACTGAAGCTTTCTTT.

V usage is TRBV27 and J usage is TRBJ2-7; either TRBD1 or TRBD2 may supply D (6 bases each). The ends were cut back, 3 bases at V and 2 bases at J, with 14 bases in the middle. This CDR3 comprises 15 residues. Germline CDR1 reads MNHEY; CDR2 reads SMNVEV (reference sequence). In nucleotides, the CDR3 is TGTGCCAGCAGTTTTGGCGGGACAACCCCCTACGAGCAGTACTTC. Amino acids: CASSFGGTTPYEQYF.

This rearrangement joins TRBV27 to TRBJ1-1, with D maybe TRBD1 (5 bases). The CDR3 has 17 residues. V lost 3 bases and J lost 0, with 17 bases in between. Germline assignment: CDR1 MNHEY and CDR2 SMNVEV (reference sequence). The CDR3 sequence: CASSFWGSGDLNTEAFF. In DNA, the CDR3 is TGTGCCAGCAGTTTCTGGGGGTCAGGAGACTTGAACACTGAAGCTTTCTTT.

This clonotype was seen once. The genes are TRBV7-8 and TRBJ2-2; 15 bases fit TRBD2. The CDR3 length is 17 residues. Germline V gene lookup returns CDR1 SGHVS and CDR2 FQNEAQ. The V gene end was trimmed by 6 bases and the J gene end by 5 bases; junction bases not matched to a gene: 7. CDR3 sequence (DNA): TGTGCCAGCAGACGGGGACTAGCGGGAGGATCGACCGGGGAGCTGTTTTTT. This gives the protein CASRRGLAGGSTGELFF. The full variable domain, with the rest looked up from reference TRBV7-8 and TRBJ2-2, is GAGVSQSPRYKVAKRGQDVALRCDPISGHVSLFWYQQALGQGPEFLTYFQNEAQLDKSGLPSDRFFAERPEGSVSTLKIQRTQQEDSAVYLCASRRGLAGGSTGELFFGEGSRLTVL.

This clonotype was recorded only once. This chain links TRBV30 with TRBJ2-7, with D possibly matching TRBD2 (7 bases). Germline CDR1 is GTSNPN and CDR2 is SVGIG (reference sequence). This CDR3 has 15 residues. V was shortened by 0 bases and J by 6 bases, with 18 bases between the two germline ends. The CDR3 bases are TGTGCCTGGAGTGTAATGGGGGGGGCGAGTGCCGAGCAGTACTTC. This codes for CAWSVMGGASAEQYF.

CDR3 in amino acids: CASSQDARVAFGAYGYTF. CDR3 nucleotides: TGTGCCAGCAGCCAAGACGCCAGGGTGGCCTTCGGCGCCTATGGCTACACCTTC. The chain links TRBV3-1 to TRBJ1-2, with a weak D call TRBD1 (5 bases). This CDR3 has 18 residues. Germline V CDR1 and CDR2: LGHDT, YNNKEL (reference sequence). V was clipped by 0 bases and J by 4 bases, with 21 bases between them.

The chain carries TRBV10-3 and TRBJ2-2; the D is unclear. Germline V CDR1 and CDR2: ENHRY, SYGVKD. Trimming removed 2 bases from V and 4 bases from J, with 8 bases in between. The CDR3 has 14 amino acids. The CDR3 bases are TGTGCCATCAGTGAGGGGCCACCCACCGGGGAGCTGTTTTTT. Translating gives CAISEGPPTGELFF.